The clone carrying this TCR beta chain was counted a few times. Its antigen is currently unknown. Unique molecular identifiers tagged the TCRbeta library. TCRdb redid the calling of the PCR reads with MiXCR, one entry per CDR3 protein. The repertoire has 80,000 or so distinct CDR3 sequences, around an eighth of them found once; the top ten carry 25% to 30%. The data were taken from a study of T-cell reconstitution after alpha-beta-depleted transplantation in children. CDR1 is SGDLS, CDR2 YYNGEE, per germline. The CDR3 runs 14 residues. V shed 3 bases, J shed 3 bases, and the junction held 3 bases outside the gene matches. Findings and caveats of the study: Expanded graft clones numbering several hundred reportedly gave rise to alpha-beta T cells about two months after transplant. Recipient T cells and thymic progenitors that survived were the source of the high TCRbeta diversity seen at day 60 in some patients. One year after transplant, T-cell counts and diversity came mostly from newly produced T cells.

Sequencing was performed on PBMCs, mostly from graft donor cells, taken 180 days after TCRalphabeta/CD19-depleted stem cell transplant. This sequence originates from a male patient between 2 and 15 years old who had a stem cell transplant for acute lymphoblastic leukemia, so the T cells may come from the graft donor. The genes are TRBV9 and TRBJ2-4, with TRBD1 matching over 7 bases. The CDR3 DNA sequence: TGTGCCAGCAGCGGGGGGACAGTCAAAAACATTCAGTACTTC. It encodes CASSGGTVKNIQYF.